This T cell receptor beta chain appears in the sequencing data of a study of T cell changes during pregnancy in multiple sclerosis. Assay used: immunoSEQ multiplex PCR; TCRdb lists only in-frame clones, some missing. This table has 70,000 to 95,000 clones, around 93% appearing once. CDR3 size: 13 residues. CDR1 and CDR2 (germline): MNHEY, SMNVEV (reference sequence). V lost 6 bases to trimming and J lost 5 bases, with 13 bases between them. This chain connects TRBV27 to TRBJ2-5, with D tentatively TRBD2 (6 bases). The source material was peripheral blood, sampled in the first trimester of pregnancy. The clonotype was recovered from a female donor with multiple sclerosis, enrolled in a pregnancy study. The DNA for the CDR3 is TGTGCCAGCAGGGGGGGTCACCTGGAGACCCAGTACTTC. This translates into CASRGGHLETQYF.